A single sample gave rise to the 12 T cell receptor beta chains below, sequenced in a study of cytomegalovirus exposure and HLA in healthy donors. Use of 60 Vbeta and 13 Jbeta primers characterized the PCR. Method: immunoSEQ multiplex PCR; TCRdb's copy keeps in-frame clones and lacks some. The table records about 150,000 clones, 65% to 90% of them present only once. The material sequenced was PBMCs. The receptors originated from a woman between 50 and 59 years old in good health and CMV-seropositive.

This clone was picked up one time. V is TRBV21-1 and J is TRBJ1-3. TRBV21-1 is noted as a pseudogene. This CDR3 contains 11 residues. The chain's CDR3 is CASSMSPRRYF. CDR3 coding DNA: TGTGCCAGCAGCATGTCCCCTCGGAGGTATTTT.

The chain recombines TRBV27 with TRBJ1-1; D may be TRBD1 (6 bases). Trimming left V 2 bases short and J 8 bases short, with 15 bases between. Germline-derived CDR1 and CDR2 are MNHEY and SMNVEV (reference sequence). The CDR3 runs 14 residues. CDR3 sequence (DNA): TGTGCCAGCAGTTTACCGGACAGCCGACGCGAAGCTTTCTTT. As protein: CASSLPDSRREAFF.

The chain couples TRBV2 to TRBJ1-2, with D possibly TRBD1 on 6 matching bases. This CDR3 contains 15 residues. Germline CDR1 reads SNHLY; CDR2 reads FYNNEI. With 2 bases removed from V and 3 bases from J, the gap between germline ends came to 13 bases. CDR3 region: CASSESVGQYYGYTF. The CDR3 nucleotides read TGTGCCAGCAGTGAATCAGTTGGACAGTACTATGGCTACACCTTC.

The rearrangement links TRBV15 to TRBJ2-7; the match to TRBD1 covers 10 bases. The CDR3 is made up of 16 amino acids. Per the germline V gene, CDR1 is LNHNV and CDR2 is YYDKDF (reference sequence). V lost 3 bases to trimming and J lost 4 bases; unmatched junction nucleotides: 9. The CDR3 region is CATSSPRDRGRYEQYF. The CDR3 nucleotides read TGTGCCACCAGCAGTCCCCGGGACAGGGGTCGGTACGAGCAGTACTTC.

This chain connects TRBV15 to TRBJ2-2; 7 bases align to TRBD2. Looked up from germline, CDR1 is LNHNV and CDR2 is YYDKDF (reference sequence). Unmatched junction bases numbered 8, after V lost 1 base and J lost 6 bases. CDR3 length: 16 amino acids. CDR3 residues: CATSRGGGRRAGELFF. The DNA of the CDR3 is TGTGCCACCAGCAGAGGCGGGGGTAGGAGGGCCGGGGAGCTGTTTTTT.

This rearrangement joins TRBV4-3 to TRBJ1-1; D perhaps matches TRBD1 (5 bases). Trimming removed 0 bases at V and 10 bases at J, with 12 bases between. The CDR3 sequence is 13 residues long. Germline lookup yields CDR1 LGHNA and CDR2 YSLEER. CDR3: CASSQDIETAAFF. As DNA, the CDR3 is TGCGCCAGCAGCCAAGATATTGAGACAGCAGCTTTCTTT.

This chain connects TRBV28 to TRBJ2-1, with TRBD1 identical over 7 bases. V shed 4 bases and J 9 bases; nucleotides not matched to a gene: 6. This CDR3 has 13 amino acids. Germline V CDR1 and CDR2: MDHEN, SYDVKM. Here the CDR3 DNA reads TGTGCCAGCAGTTGGGACAGCTATGGTGAGCAGTTCTTC. Its protein product is CASSWDSYGEQFF.

This chain connects TRBV14 to TRBJ1-4; 8 positions match TRBD1. V lost 4 bases and J lost 6; bases outside the gene matches: 7. This CDR3 comprises 15 residues. Germline CDR1 is SGHDN and CDR2 is FVKESK. CDR3 amino acids: CASSPWQGADEKLFF. CDR3 coding DNA: TGTGCCAGCAGCCCATGGCAGGGGGCGGATGAAAAACTGTTTTTT.

This clone came up a few times. This sequence joins TRBV7-3 and TRBJ2-1, with TRBD1 matching over 7 bases. V dropped 5 bases and J dropped 9; count of bases not matched to a gene: 7. The CDR3 runs 13 residues. The germline CDR1 and CDR2 sequences are SGHTA and FQGTGA. The CDR3 region is CASSARQGGEQFF. The CDR3 DNA sequence: TGTGCCAGCAGCGCCAGACAGGGCGGTGAGCAGTTCTTC.

J is TRBJ2-2 and V is TRBV6-1; tentative D call: TRBD1 (5 bases). This CDR3 is built from 13 residues. The V and J ends lost 10 bases and 4 bases respectively, with 13 bases between them. From germline, CDR1 is MNHNS and CDR2 SASEGT. Written as DNA, the CDR3 is TGTGCCACCACGTGGGGCTCCACCGGGGAGCTGTTTTTT. Protein sequence: CATTWGSTGELFF.

This chain uses TRBV5-8 with TRBJ2-7; D is ambiguous. Trimming took 3 bases from V and 3 from J, leaving 4 bases between them. CDR1 is SGHTS, CDR2 YDEGEE, per germline. The CDR3 totals 11 residues. DNA of the CDR3: TGTGCCAGCAGCTCCCTCTACGAGCAGTACTTC. Encoded protein: CASSSLYEQYF.

The gene calls are TRBV6-5 and TRBJ1-1; TRBD1 matches 9 bases. This CDR3 is 16 amino acids long. CDR1 and CDR2 from the germline V gene are MNHEY and SVGAGI. Trimming cost V 4 bases and J 0 bases; bases outside gene matches: 6. The CDR3 region is CASSSWTGAMNTEAFF. The CDR3 DNA follows: TGTGCCAGCAGTTCTTGGACAGGGGCTATGAACACTGAAGCTTTCTTT.